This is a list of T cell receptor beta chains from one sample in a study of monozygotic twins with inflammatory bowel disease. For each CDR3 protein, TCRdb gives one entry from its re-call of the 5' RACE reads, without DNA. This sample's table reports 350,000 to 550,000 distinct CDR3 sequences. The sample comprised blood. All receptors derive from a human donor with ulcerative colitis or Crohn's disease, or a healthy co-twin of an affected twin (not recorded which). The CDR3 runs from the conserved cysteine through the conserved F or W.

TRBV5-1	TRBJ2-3	CASSLGQGRWTDTQYF
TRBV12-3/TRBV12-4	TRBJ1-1	CASSAGSEGTEAFF
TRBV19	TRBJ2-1	CASSSPYEQFF
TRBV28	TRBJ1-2	CAAQEGTGAYGYTF
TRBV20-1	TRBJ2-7	CSARDPLAGVYEQYF
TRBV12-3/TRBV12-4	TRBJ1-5	CASSLIRPGGHQPQHF
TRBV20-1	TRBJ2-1	CSAQTSGGYNEQFF
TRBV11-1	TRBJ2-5	CASSYQGLQQETQYF
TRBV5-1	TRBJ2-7	CASSSSSGYSYEQYF
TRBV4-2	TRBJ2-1	CASSQERNEQFF
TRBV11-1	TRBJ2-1	CASSPLPGLAGVSSYNEQFF
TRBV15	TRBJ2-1	CATSRGGAPYNEQFF
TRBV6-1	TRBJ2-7	CASTGLSYEQYF
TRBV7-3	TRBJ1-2	CASSPHVIGDYGYTF
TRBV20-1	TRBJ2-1	CSAYSGRARGEQFF
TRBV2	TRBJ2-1	CASSGRTRGHNEQFF
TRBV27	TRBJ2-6	CASSLGPSGANVLTF
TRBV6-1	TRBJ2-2	CASDLLDTGELFF
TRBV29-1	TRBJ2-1	CSVDPQLTGSYNEQFF
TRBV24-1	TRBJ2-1	CATSEGTPGQFF
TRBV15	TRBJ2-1	CATSRSGLNNEQFF
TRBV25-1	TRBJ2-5	CASRRAGLGETQYF
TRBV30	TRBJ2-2	CAWSRGANTGELFF
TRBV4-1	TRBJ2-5	CASSQENKRGASYQETQYF
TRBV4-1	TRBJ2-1	CACSQRSGDLYNEQFF
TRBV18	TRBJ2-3	CASSPSSGVGDTQYF
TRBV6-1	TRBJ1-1	CASTTTGAMNTEAFF
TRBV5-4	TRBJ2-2	CASSFSKQGKAGELFF
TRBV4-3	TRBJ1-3	CASSPESGNTIYF
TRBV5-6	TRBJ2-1	CASSSGQADNEQFF
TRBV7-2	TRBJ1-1	CASSFSGTPTEAFF
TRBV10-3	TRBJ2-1	CAISGGGGVGHNEQFF
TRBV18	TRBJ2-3	CASSPEGAESTDTQYF
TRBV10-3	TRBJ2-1	CAISPGQVAYNEQFF
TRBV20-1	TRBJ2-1	CSARARGVGPYNEQFF
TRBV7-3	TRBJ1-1	CASSQTGGSRGTEAFF
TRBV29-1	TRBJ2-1	CSVTRDRDDNEQFF
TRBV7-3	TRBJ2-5	CASSRSSQETQYF
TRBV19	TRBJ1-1	CASSPLVSEAFF
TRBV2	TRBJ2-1	CASSEEGLASNEQFF
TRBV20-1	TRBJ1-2	CSGVTTGGATDYGYTF
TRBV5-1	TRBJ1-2	CASSLMNKGPHGYTF
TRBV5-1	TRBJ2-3	CASSSDVDTQYF
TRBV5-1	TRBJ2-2	CASSSGVGAGTGELFF
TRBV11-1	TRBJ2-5	CASSLAQSLQETQYF
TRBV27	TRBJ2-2	CASSAQGAGTGELFF
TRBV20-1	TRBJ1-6	CSAREEREELPHNSPLHF
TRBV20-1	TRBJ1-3	CSAISQSSGNTIYF
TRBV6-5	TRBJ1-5	CASGKPNQPQHF
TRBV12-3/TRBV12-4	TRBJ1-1	CASSRDRRTEAFF
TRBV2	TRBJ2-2	CASSESRGMRTGELFF
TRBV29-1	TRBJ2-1	CSVAQSRGVYNEQFF
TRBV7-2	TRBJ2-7	CASSFAKISYEQYF
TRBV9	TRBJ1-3	CASSVEGNTIYF
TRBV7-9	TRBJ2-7	CASSEGASGYEQYF
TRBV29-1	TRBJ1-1	CSVGQGGSEAFF
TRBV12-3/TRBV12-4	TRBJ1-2	CASSSVRGYGYTF